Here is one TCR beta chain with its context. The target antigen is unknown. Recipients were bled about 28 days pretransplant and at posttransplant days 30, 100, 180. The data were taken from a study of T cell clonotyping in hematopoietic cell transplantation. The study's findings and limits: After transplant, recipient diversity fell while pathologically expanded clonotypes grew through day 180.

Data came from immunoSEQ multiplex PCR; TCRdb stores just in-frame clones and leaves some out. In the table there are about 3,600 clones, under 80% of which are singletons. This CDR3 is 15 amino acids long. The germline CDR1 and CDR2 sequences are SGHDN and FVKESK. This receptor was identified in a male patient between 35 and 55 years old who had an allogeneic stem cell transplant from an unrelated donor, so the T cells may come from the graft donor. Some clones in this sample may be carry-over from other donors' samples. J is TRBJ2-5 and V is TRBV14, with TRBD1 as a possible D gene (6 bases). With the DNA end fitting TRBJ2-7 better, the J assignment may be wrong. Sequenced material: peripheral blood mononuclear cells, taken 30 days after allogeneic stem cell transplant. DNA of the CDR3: TGTGCCAGCAGCCAAGGGCAGGGGTCAACCTACGAGCAGTACTTC. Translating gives CASSQGQGSTYEQYF.